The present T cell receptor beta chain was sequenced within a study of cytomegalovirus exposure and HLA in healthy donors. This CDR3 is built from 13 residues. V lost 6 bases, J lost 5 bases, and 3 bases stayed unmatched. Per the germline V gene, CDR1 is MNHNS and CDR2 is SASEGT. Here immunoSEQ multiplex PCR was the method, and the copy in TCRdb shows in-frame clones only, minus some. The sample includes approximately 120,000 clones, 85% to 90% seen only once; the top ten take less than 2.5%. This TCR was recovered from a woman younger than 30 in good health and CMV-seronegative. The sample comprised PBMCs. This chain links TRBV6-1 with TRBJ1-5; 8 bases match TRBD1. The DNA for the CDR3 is TGTGCCAGCAGCGAGACAGGGGATCAGCCCCAGCATTTT. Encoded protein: CASSETGDQPQHF.